This is a list of T cell receptor beta chains from one sample in a study of cytomegalovirus exposure and HLA in healthy donors. The table came from immunoSEQ multiplex PCR; TCRdb's copy has only in-frame clones and leaves some out. The sample consists of roughly 130,000 clones, around 80% of them appearing once. The sample was PBMCs. Receptors originate from a woman aged 40 to 55 in good health and CMV-seronegative. Both conserved end residues are part of each CDR3. D genes are given only for firm matches. Clone size is stated in some rows and not others, as once, few, many or a class when expanded.

TRBJ2-7	-	14	-	TRBV5-5	TGTGCCAGCAGCTTGACAGGGCCTTCGGACGAGCAGTACTTC	CASSLTGPSDEQYF
TRBJ1-2	few	13	TRBD1	TRBV6-5	TGTGCCAGCAGCCAGACAGGGAACTATGGCTACACCTTC	CASSQTGNYGYTF
TRBJ2-1	once	15	TRBD2	TRBV11-3	TGTGCCAGCAGCTTAGGGACTAGCGGGCACAATGAGCAGTTCTTC	CASSLGTSGHNEQFF
TRBJ2-1	-	12	-	TRBV23-1	TGCGCCAGCAGTCGTGAGCCGGTGGAGCAGTTCTTC	CASSREPVEQFF
TRBJ1-2	few	16	TRBD1	TRBV28	TGTGCCAGCAGTTCGGGACAGGGGGGCGCTAGGTATGGCTACACCTTC	CASSSGQGGARYGYTF
TRBJ1-2	-	14	-	TRBV19	TGTGCCAGTAGTCGGACTGAGATCAACTATGGCTACACCTTC	CASSRTEINYGYTF
TRBJ1-6	-	14	-	TRBV28	TGTGCCAGCAGCCCTATCGGCTATAATTCACCCCTCCACTTT	CASSPIGYNSPLHF
TRBJ1-1	once	14	-	TRBV18	TGTGCCAGCTCTTCTTCGGTTGTGAACACTGAAGCTTTCTTT	CASSSSVVNTEAFF
TRBJ2-7	once	14	TRBD1	TRBV19	TGTGCCAGTAGTGCAACCGGGACAGGGGGCGAGCAGTACTTC	CASSATGTGGEQYF
TRBJ1-5	-	14	-	TRBV30	TGTGCCTGGAGTCAGGGTGGCGTTGGACAGCCCCAGCATTTT	CAWSQGGVGQPQHF
TRBJ1-6	-	17	TRBD1	TRBV28	TGTGCCAGCACCTCCTACGACAGGGACGTCTATAATTCACCCCTCCACTTT	CASTSYDRDVYNSPLHF
TRBJ2-1	-	16	-	TRBV4-1	TGCGCCAGCAGCCAAGTGAGCTTGAAGGGACAAAATGAGCAGTTCTTC	CASSQVSLKGQNEQFF
TRBJ2-3	-	14	-	TRBV5-1	TGCGCCAGCAGCTCCACGGGAAGCACAGATACGCAGTATTTT	CASSSTGSTDTQYF
TRBJ1-5	few	14	-	TRBV25-1	TGTGCCAGCGGAGTTGACGCGGTCGGACAGCCCCAGCATTTT	CASGVDAVGQPQHF
TRBJ2-7	-	14	-	TRBV18	TGTGCCAGCTCACCACAGGCGGATTTCTACGAGCAGTACTTC	CASSPQADFYEQYF
TRBJ2-2	-	15	TRBD2	TRBV19	TGTGCCAGTAGCAGGGGCGGGGGGTACACCGGGGAGCTGTTTTTT	CASSRGGGYTGELFF
TRBJ2-1	once	16	TRBD2	TRBV29-1	TGCAGCGTTGTTCCGGGGACTAGCGGGACCGACAATGAGCAGTTCTTC	CSVVPGTSGTDNEQFF
TRBJ2-2	-	14	TRBD2	TRBV4-2	TGTGCCAGCAGCCAAGGGACTAGCGCCGGGGAGCTGTTTTTT	CASSQGTSAGELFF
TRBJ1-2	-	15	-	TRBV19	TGTGCCAGTAATGGAAAGGGGAGGTTGTTCGATGGCTACACCTTC	CASNGKGRLFDGYTF
TRBJ2-7	-	16	TRBD2	TRBV5-1	TGCGCCAGCAGCTTGGTATCGGGAGGGCCGGGCCACGAGCAGTACTTC	CASSLVSGGPGHEQYF
TRBJ2-7	-	17	TRBD2	TRBV7-9	TGTGCCAGCAGCCCACCGGGGGTAGCGGGTAGCTCCTACGAGCAGTACTTC	CASSPPGVAGSSYEQYF
TRBJ2-7	-	12	-	TRBV7-9	TGTGCCAGCGGTCTGGACAGCTACGAGCAGTACTTC	CASGLDSYEQYF
TRBJ1-2	-	12	-	TRBV28	TGTGCCAGCAGTGCCGTAGACTATGGCTACACCTTC	CASSAVDYGYTF
TRBJ2-3	once	14	TRBD2	TRBV19	TGTGCCAGTACCCGAGGCGGGGGGGCAGATACGCAGTATTTT	CASTRGGGADTQYF
TRBJ2-5	-	15	TRBD2	TRBV5-1	TGCGCCAGCAGCTTGGCTGCGGGGGGGCAAGAGACCCAGTACTTC	CASSLAAGGQETQYF
TRBJ1-4	once	14	-	TRBV2	TGTGCCAGCAGTGAAGGGGAGGCTAATGAAAAACTGTTTTTT	CASSEGEANEKLFF
TRBJ1-5	-	13	-	TRBV7-3	TGTGCCAGCAGCTTAAGCCAGTTCCAGCCCCAGCATTTT	CASSLSQFQPQHF
TRBJ2-5	-	15	-	TRBV5-8	TGTGCCAGCAGCTTGATTCGGGACACGGAGGAGACCCAGTACTTC	CASSLIRDTEETQYF
TRBJ1-1	once	15	TRBD1	TRBV9	TGTGCCAGCAGCGGACGGGGACAGAGGCACACTGAAGCTTTCTTT	CASSGRGQRHTEAFF
TRBJ1-1	-	12	-	TRBV19	TGTGCCAGTAGTATGGCTGGGGCTGGGGCTTTCTTT	CASSMAGAGAFF
TRBJ2-7	-	12	-	TRBV6-5	TGTGCCAGCAGTTACTTGAGCGACGAGCAGTACTTC	CASSYLSDEQYF
TRBJ1-2	-	13	-	TRBV6-1	TGTGCCAGCAGGGGAGGGGAGAACTATGGCTACACCTTC	CASRGGENYGYTF
TRBJ2-7	-	16	-	TRBV15	TGTGCCACCAGCAGAGAAACAGGCGCCTCGGGCTACGAGCAGTACTTC	CATSRETGASGYEQYF
TRBJ2-5	-	17	TRBD1	TRBV12-5	TGTGCTAGTGGTAAACTCTCCGCAGGGGGCCAAGCAGAGACCCAGTACTTC	CASGKLSAGGQAETQYF
TRBJ1-3	once	12	TRBD1	TRBV29-1	TGCAGCGTTACAGGGGACGGAAACACCATATATTTT	CSVTGDGNTIYF
TRBJ2-7	-	15	-	TRBV28	TGTGCCAGCCTCCGAGGAGGGTTTACCACCTACGAGCAGTACTTC	CASLRGGFTTYEQYF
TRBJ1-2	-	14	-	TRBV5-6	TGTGCCAGCAGCTTGGGCGAGGGTTTGGTTGGCTACACCTTC	CASSLGEGLVGYTF
TRBJ2-5	-	13	TRBD1	TRBV28	TGTGCCAGCAGTACAGGGGGCGTGGAGACCCAGTACTTC	CASSTGGVETQYF
TRBJ2-3	-	14	-	TRBV27	TGTGCCAGCAGTCCCTCCCCCGGGTCAGATACGCAGTATTTT	CASSPSPGSDTQYF
TRBJ2-3	-	15	TRBD2	TRBV9	TGTGCCAGCAGCTTAACGGGGGGGACCACAGATACGCAGTATTTT	CASSLTGGTTDTQYF
TRBJ1-5	-	13	-	TRBV6-1	TGTGCCAGCAGGGGCGCTAGCAATCAGCCCCAGCATTTT	CASRGASNQPQHF
TRBJ2-2	-	14	TRBD1	TRBV5-4	TGTGCCAGCAGCTTGCAGGGGGCAGGCGGGGAGCTGTTTTTT	CASSLQGAGGELFF
TRBJ1-1	-	13	-	TRBV5-4	TGTGCCAGCAGCTTTCTCGCGGCGGGGGAAGCTTTCTTT	CASSFLAAGEAFF
TRBJ1-6	-	13	-	TRBV30	TGTGCCTGGAAGGCGGTTAAGAATTCACCCCTCCACTTT	CAWKAVKNSPLHF
TRBJ2-7	-	18	TRBD1	TRBV13	TGTGCCAGCAGCTCTAGATTGGGCCGGGACAGTAGCTCCTACGAGCAGTACTTC	CASSSRLGRDSSSYEQYF
TRBJ1-1	once	15	TRBD1	TRBV25-1	TGTGCCAGCAGTATAGGGCAGGGGGCATTGACTGAAGCTTTCTTT	CASSIGQGALTEAFF
TRBJ2-7	-	15	TRBD1	TRBV19	TGTGCCAGTAGTACTGGACAGGGGTTGGCCTACGAGCAGTACTTC	CASSTGQGLAYEQYF
TRBJ1-2	-	16	TRBD1	TRBV2	TGTGCCAGCAGTGAAGCACGGGGGACAGGGTCTCACGGCTACACCTTC	CASSEARGTGSHGYTF
TRBJ2-7	once	14	-	TRBV6-4	TGTGCCAGCGTCCAATGTGGTCCGGAGGACGAGCAGTACTTC	CASVQCGPEDEQYF
TRBJ1-5	-	13	-	TRBV19	TGTGCCAGTAGCGCGTATAGCAATCAGCCCCAGCATTTT	CASSAYSNQPQHF
TRBJ2-3	-	15	-	TRBV28	TGTGCCAGCTGCTGGGTTACAGGGGAGGCAGATACGCAGTATTTT	CASCWVTGEADTQYF
TRBJ2-7	-	12	-	TRBV7-9	TGTGCCAGCAGCTCTGATGGGGCCCGAAGGGACTTC	CASSSDGARRDF
TRBJ2-1	-	16	-	TRBV27	TGTGCCAGCAGTTTGGAGGGGTTGACATTTAGGAATGAGCAGTTCTTC	CASSLEGLTFRNEQFF